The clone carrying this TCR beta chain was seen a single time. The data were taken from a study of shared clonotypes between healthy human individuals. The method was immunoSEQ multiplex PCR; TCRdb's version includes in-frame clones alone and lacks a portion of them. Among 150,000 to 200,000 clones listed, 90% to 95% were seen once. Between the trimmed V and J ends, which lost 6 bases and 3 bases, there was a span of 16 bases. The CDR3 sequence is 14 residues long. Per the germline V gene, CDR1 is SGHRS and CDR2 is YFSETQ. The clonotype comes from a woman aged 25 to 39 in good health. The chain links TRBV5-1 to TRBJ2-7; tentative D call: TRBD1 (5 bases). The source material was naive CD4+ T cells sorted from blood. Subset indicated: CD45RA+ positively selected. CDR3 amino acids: CASIIGALGYEQYF. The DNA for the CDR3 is TGCGCCAGCATCATTGGGGCGTTGGGCTACGAGCAGTACTTC.